These 14 T cell receptor beta chains share one sample of origin, sequenced in a study of cytomegalovirus exposure and HLA in healthy donors. Some clones are missing from TCRdb's copy, which holds only in-frame ones; the method was immunoSEQ multiplex PCR. The data show tens of thousands of clones, approximately 93% seen once. The sample comprised PBMCs. The receptors here all came from a man aged 18 to 30 in good health and CMV-seropositive.

CDR3 in DNA: TGTGCCAGCAGTTTTGAGTACGAGCAGTACTTC. This gives the protein CASSFEYEQYF. This chain uses TRBV28 with TRBJ2-7, with D unclear. Germline V gene data show CDR1 as MDHEN and CDR2 as SYDVKM. V was cut by 3 bases and J by 4 bases, with 4 bases left in between. This CDR3 spans 11 amino acids.

The chain recombines TRBV20-1 with TRBJ2-7, with D tentatively TRBD2 (5 bases). The CDR3 runs 11 residues. Germline-derived CDR1 and CDR2 are DFQATT and SNEGSKA (reference sequence). V was cut by 6 bases and J by 4 bases, with 10 bases left in between. The CDR3 is CSATLVYEQYF. The CDR3 nucleotides are TGCAGTGCAACACTAGTTTACGAGCAGTACTTC.

The genes are TRBV6-1 and TRBJ1-1; 8 nucleotides agree with TRBD1. CDR1 is MNHNS, CDR2 SASEGT, per germline. Unmatched junction bases numbered 0, after V lost 6 bases and J lost 0 bases. The CDR3 runs 13 residues. The CDR3, as DNA: TGTGCCAGCAGGGACAGGGTGAACACTGAAGCTTTCTTT. Residues: CASRDRVNTEAFF.

This chain joins TRBV19 and TRBJ1-5; 7 positions agree with TRBD1. Germline V gives CDR1 LNHDA, CDR2 SQIVND (reference sequence). This CDR3 is built from 15 residues. V lost 7 bases, J lost 9 bases, and 15 bases stayed unmatched. Here the CDR3 DNA reads TGTGCCAGTAAAAGAGGGGGCAGGGACCAGAGGCCCCAGCATTTT. It yields the protein CASKRGGRDQRPQHF. The variable domain in full, with the rest retrieved from reference TRBV19 and TRBJ1-5, is DGGITQSPKYLFRKEGQNVTLSCEQNLNHDAMYWYRQDPGQGLRLIYYSQIVNDFQKGDIAEGYSVSREKKESFPLTVTSAQKNPTAFYLCASKRGGRDQRPQHFGDGTRLSIL.

The chain joins TRBV19 to TRBJ1-1, with D unclear. This CDR3 has 16 residues. With 0 bases removed from V and 4 bases from J, the gap between germline ends came to 15 bases. Germline CDR1 reads LNHDA; CDR2 reads SQIVND (reference sequence). CDR3 in DNA: TGTGCCAGTAGTATAGATTTAAGAGGGTTGGGCACTGAAGCTTTCTTT. Translating it yields CASSIDLRGLGTEAFF.

The rearrangement uses TRBV28 and TRBJ2-7, with 14 bases lining up with TRBD2. CDR3 length: 13 residues. After removal of 8 bases from V and 3 bases from J, the junction contained 0 bases not matched to a gene. Germline CDR1 reads MDHEN; CDR2 reads SYDVKM. The CDR3 protein is CASGTSGSYEQYF. CDR3 nucleotides: TGTGCCAGCGGGACTAGCGGGAGCTACGAGCAGTACTTC.

V is TRBV10-3 and J is TRBJ2-7; 10 bases agree with TRBD2. J lost 1 base, V lost 2 bases, and 8 bases had no gene match. There are 17 residues in the CDR3. CDR1 is ENHRY, CDR2 SYGVKD, per germline. The CDR3: CAISEASGSPGSYEQYF. CDR3 in DNA: TGTGCCATCAGTGAGGCTAGCGGGAGCCCCGGGTCCTACGAGCAGTACTTC.

The chain employs TRBV18 and TRBJ1-1, with 9 bases that match TRBD1. Germline values: CDR1 KGHSH, CDR2 LQKENI. V was pared by 6 bases and J by 5 bases, with 10 bases of the junction left unmatched. The CDR3 contains 15 residues. The CDR3 DNA is TGTGCCAGCTCTTCGAACAGGGGGCGAATGACTGAAGCTTTCTTT. Translating it yields CASSSNRGRMTEAFF.

The V call is TRBV5-1, the J call TRBJ1-1, with 7 nucleotides matching TRBD1. The germline V gene encodes CDR1 SGHRS and CDR2 YFSETQ. The V and J ends lost 4 bases and 1 base, in that order; junction bases with no gene match: 10. The CDR3 consists of 16 residues. The CDR3 nucleotides are TGCGCCAGCAGCCCCTCAAACAGGGGATGGAACACTGAAGCTTTCTTT. Protein sequence: CASSPSNRGWNTEAFF.

Only one count was recorded for this clone. The chain combines TRBV14 with TRBJ2-7, with 8 bases aligning to TRBD1. The CDR3 extends over 15 amino acids. V was pared by 3 bases and J by 0 bases, with 4 bases of the junction left unmatched. CDR1 and CDR2 (germline): SGHDN, FVKESK. The CDR3 protein is CASSQDRASSYEQYF. In DNA form, the CDR3 reads TGTGCCAGCAGCCAGGACAGGGCGAGCTCCTACGAGCAGTACTTC.

The chain carries TRBV15 and TRBJ1-1; unclear D gene. CDR1 is LNHNV and CDR2 is YYDKDF in the germline V gene (reference sequence). V was shortened by 0 bases and J by 3 bases, with 17 bases between the two germline ends. The CDR3 spans 17 residues. The chain's CDR3 is CATSRDYSGIGDTEAFF. In DNA form, the CDR3 reads TGTGCCACCAGCAGAGATTATTCGGGGATTGGAGACACTGAAGCTTTCTTT.

The V and J genes are TRBV9 and TRBJ1-1, with D perhaps TRBD1 (6 bases). The germline CDR1 and CDR2 sequences are SGDLS and YYNGEE. The V and J ends lost 4 bases and 7 bases respectively, with 23 bases between them. CDR3 length: 16 residues. CDR3: CASSPPALGTKIEAFF. The CDR3, as DNA: TGTGCCAGCAGCCCACCCGCCCTCGGGACAAAAATTGAAGCTTTCTTT.

The chain combines TRBV19 with TRBJ1-3; possibly TRBD1 for D (6 bases). This CDR3 is built from 13 residues. Germline V gives CDR1 LNHDA, CDR2 SQIVND (reference sequence). Trimming removed 5 bases at V and 5 bases at J, with 10 bases between. CDR3 loop: CASSSDSRNTIYF. DNA for the CDR3: TGTGCCAGTAGTTCGGACAGCAGAAACACCATATATTTT. The variable domain in full, with the rest retrieved from reference TRBV19 and TRBJ1-3, is DGGITQSPKYLFRKEGQNVTLSCEQNLNHDAMYWYRQDPGQGLRLIYYSQIVNDFQKGDIAEGYSVSREKKESFPLTVTSAQKNPTAFYLCASSSDSRNTIYFGEGSWLTVV.

The chain has TRBV18 and TRBJ1-5; D ambiguous. V shed 3 bases and J shed 2 bases, with 14 bases lying between them. This CDR3 is 16 amino acids long. The V gene's germline CDR1 is KGHSH and CDR2 LQKENI. CDR3 sequence reads: CASSPPAGRGNQPQHF. Here the CDR3 DNA reads TGTGCCAGCTCACCCCCCGCGGGTCGGGGCAATCAGCCCCAGCATTTT.